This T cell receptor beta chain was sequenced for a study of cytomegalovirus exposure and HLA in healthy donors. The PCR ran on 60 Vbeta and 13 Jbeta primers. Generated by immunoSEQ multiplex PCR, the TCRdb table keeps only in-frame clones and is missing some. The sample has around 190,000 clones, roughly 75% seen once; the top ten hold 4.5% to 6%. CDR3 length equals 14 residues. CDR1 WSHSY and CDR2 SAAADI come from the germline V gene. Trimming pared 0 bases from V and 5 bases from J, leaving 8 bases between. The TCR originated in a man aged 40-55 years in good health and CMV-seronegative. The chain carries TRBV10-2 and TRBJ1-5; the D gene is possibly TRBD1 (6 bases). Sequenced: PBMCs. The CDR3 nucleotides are TGCGCCAGCAGTGAGTCGGACAGTTATCAGCCCCAGCATTTT. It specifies CASSESDSYQPQHF.